The rows below give T cell receptor beta chains drawn from one sample of a study of T cells in Graves' hyperthyroidism and ophthalmopathy. In TCRdb, the multiplex PCR reads were re-called with MiXCR into one record per CDR3 protein. The sample contains hundreds of thousands of distinct CDR3 sequences, 13% to 15% of which appear only once. The sequencing sample was made of blood. These receptors all come from an older woman with Graves' ophthalmopathy. CDR3s include the opening cysteine and the closing phenylalanine or tryptophan. The D gene is left open where the match is weak. Clone size is stated in some rows and not others, as once, few, many or a class when expanded.

J | D | size | V | DNA | CDR3
TRBJ2-7 | . | many | TRBV27 | TGTGCCAGCAGTTTTAAAGGGAAGTACGAGCAGTACTTC | CASSFKGKYEQYF
TRBJ2-7 | . | many | TRBV12-3/TRBV12-4 | TGTGCCAGCAGTTTAGCACAGAGCGAGCAGTACTTC | CASSLAQSEQYF
TRBJ2-1 | . | many | TRBV27 | TGTGCCAGCAGTTTGACAGACCAATCAACCTACAATGAGCAGTTCTTC | CASSLTDQSTYNEQFF
TRBJ2-1 | . | few | TRBV27 | TGTGCCAGCAGTTTAGTGGTCCCGACCAATGAGCAGTTCTTC | CASSLVVPTNEQFF
TRBJ1-5 | . | . | TRBV27 | TGTGCCAGCAGCCGCAGGGTGGTAAGCAATCAGCCCCAGCATTTT | CASSRRVVSNQPQHF
TRBJ2-3 | . | many | TRBV6-1 | TGTGCCAGCAGTCACCCTCGCGGCAGACGCACAGATACGCAGTATTTT | CASSHPRGRRTDTQYF
TRBJ2-7 | TRBD2 | many | TRBV11-2 | TGTGCCAGCAGCTCCCCTGGGGGACTAGGCAACGAGCAGTACTTC | CASSSPGGLGNEQYF
TRBJ2-5 | TRBD1 | . | TRBV5-1 | TGCGCCAGCCTAGGGGGCGCGGATGGGACCCAGTACTTC | CASLGGADGTQYF
TRBJ2-7 | TRBD1 | . | TRBV30 | TGTGCCTGGAGTTACAGGGGGAGCGAGCAGTACTTC | CAWSYRGSEQYF
TRBJ1-1 | . | many | TRBV3-1 | TGTGCCAGCAGCCAAGTGGACGGCAACACTGAAGCTTTCTTT | CASSQVDGNTEAFF
TRBJ1-3 | TRBD1 | many | TRBV4-2 | TGTGCCAGCAGCCAAGGGGACAGGGAATTTGGAAACACCATATATTTT | CASSQGDREFGNTIYF
TRBJ2-5 | . | many | TRBV11-2 | TGTGCCAGCAGCGTTGGCCCTGGAGAGACCCAGTACTTC | CASSVGPGETQYF
TRBJ2-3 | TRBD1 | few | TRBV19 | TGTGCCAGTAGTACACAGGGGGGAACAGATACGCAGTATTTT | CASSTQGGTDTQYF
TRBJ2-7 | TRBD2 | many | TRBV27 | TGTGCCAGCAGTCCCCGAGGGGCTAGCGGGGCCTACGAGCAGTACTTC | CASSPRGASGAYEQYF
TRBJ2-1 | TRBD2 | . | TRBV6-2/TRBV6-3 | TGTGCCAGCAGCCTTAGGACTAGCGGGGACTACAATGAGCAGTTCTTC | CASSLRTSGDYNEQFF
TRBJ2-3 | TRBD2 | once | TRBV20-1 | TGCAGTGCTAATGAGGGGCTAGCGGGAGGGGCGCAGTATTTT | CSANEGLAGGAQYF
TRBJ2-7 | TRBD2 | many | TRBV20-1 | TGCAGTGCAAGGCCTAGCGGGAGAACGGAAGAGCAGTACTTC | CSARPSGRTEEQYF
TRBJ2-1 | TRBD2 | many | TRBV12-3/TRBV12-4 | TGTGCCAGCACCACGGCTAGCGGGGGATACAATGAGCAGTTCTTC | CASTTASGGYNEQFF
TRBJ1-1 | . | many | TRBV7-9 | TGTGCCACCCAGTCTCGGGGGCAGGACACTGAAGCTTTCTTT | CATQSRGQDTEAFF
TRBJ1-1 | . | many | TRBV6-1 | TGTGCCAGCAGTAACTGGGGTATGAACACTGAAGCTTTCTTT | CASSNWGMNTEAFF
TRBJ2-2 | . | many | TRBV18 | TGTGCCAGCTCACCCGGGAGTCAGCGTTCCGGGGAGCTGTTTTTT | CASSPGSQRSGELFF
TRBJ2-3 | TRBD2 | few | TRBV29-1 | TGCAGCGTTGAAGGGGAGGGAGCCACAGATACGCAGTATTTT | CSVEGEGATDTQYF
TRBJ2-7 | . | . | TRBV29-1 | TGCAGCGTTGTAACGGGAGTAGACAATGAGCAGTACTTC | CSVVTGVDNEQYF
TRBJ1-1 | . | few | TRBV27 | TGTGCCAGCAAGGGGGTTTCGGCTGAAGCTTTCTTT | CASKGVSAEAFF
TRBJ2-3 | TRBD2 | . | TRBV20-1 | TGCAGTGGTTTACTAGCGGGAGTGGGCAAAGATACGCAGTATTTT | CSGLLAGVGKDTQYF
TRBJ2-5 | . | many | TRBV20-1 | TGCAGCGCTGTGGGGGAGACCCAGTACTTC | CSAVGETQYF
TRBJ1-2 | . | many | TRBV29-1 | TGCAGCGTTGATTTTGCTTTCGGCTACACCTTC | CSVDFAFGYTF
TRBJ2-2 | TRBD2 | few | TRBV25-1 | TGTGCCAGCAGTGAAAGACTAGCGGGAAGGGCCGGGGAGCTGTTTTTT | CASSERLAGRAGELFF
TRBJ2-2 | . | many | TRBV6-1 | TGTGCCAGCAGTGAACTTCAGGGGAAGGCCGGGGAGCTGTTTTTT | CASSELQGKAGELFF
TRBJ2-7 | TRBD1 | many | TRBV3-1 | TGTGCCAGCAGCCCGACCACGACAGGGGGTAAATACGAGCAGTACTTC | CASSPTTTGGKYEQYF
TRBJ2-1 | . | few | TRBV7-3 | TGTGCCAGCAGCTTAGGGAGTAGTGATGAGCAGTTCTTC | CASSLGSSDEQFF
TRBJ2-3 | TRBD1 | many | TRBV6-1 | TGTGCCAGCAGGCTGGGACAGGGGACGACTACAGATACGCAGTATTTT | CASRLGQGTTTDTQYF
TRBJ2-7 | . | once | TRBV29-1 | TGCAGCGTTGAAGGTGTCCGGGATCGTCCCTCCTACGAGCAGTACTTC | CSVEGVRDRPSYEQYF
TRBJ1-1 | . | few | TRBV7-9 | TGTGCCAGCAGCGGGTTAGGCACTGAAGCTTTCTTT | CASSGLGTEAFF
TRBJ2-3 | TRBD2 | many | TRBV20-1 | TGCAGTGCTAGAGGGATCGGACTAGCGGGAGTGGCAGATACGCAGTATTTT | CSARGIGLAGVADTQYF
TRBJ1-2 | . | many | TRBV29-1 | TGCAGCGTGGACCTAACAGGGAAGTATGGCTACACCTTC | CSVDLTGKYGYTF
TRBJ1-2 | TRBD1 | few | TRBV19 | TGTGCCAGTAGTATGCCGGGACAGAACTATGGCTACACCTTC | CASSMPGQNYGYTF
TRBJ1-1 | . | . | TRBV6-1 | TGTGCCAGCAGCCCCACTGAAGCTTTCTTT | CASSPTEAFF
TRBJ2-1 | TRBD2 | many | TRBV7-3 | TGTGCCAGCAGTGACGCGGGAGGGCCCGTGGATGAGCAGTTCTTC | CASSDAGGPVDEQFF
TRBJ2-1 | . | many | TRBV2 | TGTGCCAGCAGTACGGAGGGGGGGGACAATGAGCAGTTCTTC | CASSTEGGDNEQFF
TRBJ2-1 | TRBD1 | few | TRBV29-1 | TGCAGCGCGAATAGGGGACAGCCGAGCTCCTACAATGAGCAGTTCTTC | CSANRGQPSSYNEQFF
TRBJ2-1 | . | many | TRBV12-5 | TGTGCTAGTGGTTTAGAGCGATCCCTAACCAGCTCCTACAATGAGCAGTTCTTC | CASGLERSLTSSYNEQFF
TRBJ2-2 | TRBD1 | many | TRBV2 | TGTGCCAGCTCCTGGGACAGGGAAAACACCGGGGAGCTGTTTTTT | CASSWDRENTGELFF
TRBJ2-1 | . | . | TRBV6-1 | TGTGCCAGCAGTGACGCGGGACACAGCTATAGTGAGCAGTTCTTC | CASSDAGHSYSEQFF
TRBJ1-1 | . | few | TRBV5-1 | TGCGCCAGCAGGGCGTTCGCGGGGGCGGACACTGAAGCTTTCTTT | CASRAFAGADTEAFF
TRBJ2-2 | TRBD2 | . | TRBV29-1 | TGCAGCGTTGTAGTAGCGGGAGGACAGACCGGGGAGCTGTTTTTT | CSVVVAGGQTGELFF
TRBJ2-4 | . | . | TRBV6-1 | TGTGCCAGCACCTTTGGATACATTCAGTACTTC | CASTFGYIQYF
TRBJ2-2 | TRBD2 | many | TRBV20-1 | TGCAGTGCTAGAGATCCGGCGGGAGGGACTGGGGAGCTGTTTTTT | CSARDPAGGTGELFF
TRBJ2-7 | TRBD1 | many | TRBV30 | TGTGCCTGGGGACTCGGGACAGGCTACGAGCAGTACTTC | CAWGLGTGYEQYF
TRBJ2-1 | TRBD2 | few | TRBV24-1 | TGTGCCACCAGTGATTCTAGCGGGACGGGGTACAATGAGCAGTTCTTC | CATSDSSGTGYNEQFF
TRBJ2-7 | TRBD2 | many | TRBV28 | TGTGCCAGCAGTTTAGTCACTAGCGGAGCTCGAGAGCAGTACTTC | CASSLVTSGAREQYF
TRBJ1-6 | . | few | TRBV5-6 | TGTGCCAGCAGCTTGAATGTCGGGTATAATTCACCCCTCCACTTT | CASSLNVGYNSPLHF
TRBJ2-4 | . | few | TRBV12-3/TRBV12-4 | TGTGCCAGCAGTTTAGCGGCCGGATTAGGCATTCAGTACTTC | CASSLAAGLGIQYF
TRBJ2-1 | . | few | TRBV7-3 | TGTGCCAGCAGCTCGGGACTTCCCCTCGGAGAGCAGTTCTTC | CASSSGLPLGEQFF